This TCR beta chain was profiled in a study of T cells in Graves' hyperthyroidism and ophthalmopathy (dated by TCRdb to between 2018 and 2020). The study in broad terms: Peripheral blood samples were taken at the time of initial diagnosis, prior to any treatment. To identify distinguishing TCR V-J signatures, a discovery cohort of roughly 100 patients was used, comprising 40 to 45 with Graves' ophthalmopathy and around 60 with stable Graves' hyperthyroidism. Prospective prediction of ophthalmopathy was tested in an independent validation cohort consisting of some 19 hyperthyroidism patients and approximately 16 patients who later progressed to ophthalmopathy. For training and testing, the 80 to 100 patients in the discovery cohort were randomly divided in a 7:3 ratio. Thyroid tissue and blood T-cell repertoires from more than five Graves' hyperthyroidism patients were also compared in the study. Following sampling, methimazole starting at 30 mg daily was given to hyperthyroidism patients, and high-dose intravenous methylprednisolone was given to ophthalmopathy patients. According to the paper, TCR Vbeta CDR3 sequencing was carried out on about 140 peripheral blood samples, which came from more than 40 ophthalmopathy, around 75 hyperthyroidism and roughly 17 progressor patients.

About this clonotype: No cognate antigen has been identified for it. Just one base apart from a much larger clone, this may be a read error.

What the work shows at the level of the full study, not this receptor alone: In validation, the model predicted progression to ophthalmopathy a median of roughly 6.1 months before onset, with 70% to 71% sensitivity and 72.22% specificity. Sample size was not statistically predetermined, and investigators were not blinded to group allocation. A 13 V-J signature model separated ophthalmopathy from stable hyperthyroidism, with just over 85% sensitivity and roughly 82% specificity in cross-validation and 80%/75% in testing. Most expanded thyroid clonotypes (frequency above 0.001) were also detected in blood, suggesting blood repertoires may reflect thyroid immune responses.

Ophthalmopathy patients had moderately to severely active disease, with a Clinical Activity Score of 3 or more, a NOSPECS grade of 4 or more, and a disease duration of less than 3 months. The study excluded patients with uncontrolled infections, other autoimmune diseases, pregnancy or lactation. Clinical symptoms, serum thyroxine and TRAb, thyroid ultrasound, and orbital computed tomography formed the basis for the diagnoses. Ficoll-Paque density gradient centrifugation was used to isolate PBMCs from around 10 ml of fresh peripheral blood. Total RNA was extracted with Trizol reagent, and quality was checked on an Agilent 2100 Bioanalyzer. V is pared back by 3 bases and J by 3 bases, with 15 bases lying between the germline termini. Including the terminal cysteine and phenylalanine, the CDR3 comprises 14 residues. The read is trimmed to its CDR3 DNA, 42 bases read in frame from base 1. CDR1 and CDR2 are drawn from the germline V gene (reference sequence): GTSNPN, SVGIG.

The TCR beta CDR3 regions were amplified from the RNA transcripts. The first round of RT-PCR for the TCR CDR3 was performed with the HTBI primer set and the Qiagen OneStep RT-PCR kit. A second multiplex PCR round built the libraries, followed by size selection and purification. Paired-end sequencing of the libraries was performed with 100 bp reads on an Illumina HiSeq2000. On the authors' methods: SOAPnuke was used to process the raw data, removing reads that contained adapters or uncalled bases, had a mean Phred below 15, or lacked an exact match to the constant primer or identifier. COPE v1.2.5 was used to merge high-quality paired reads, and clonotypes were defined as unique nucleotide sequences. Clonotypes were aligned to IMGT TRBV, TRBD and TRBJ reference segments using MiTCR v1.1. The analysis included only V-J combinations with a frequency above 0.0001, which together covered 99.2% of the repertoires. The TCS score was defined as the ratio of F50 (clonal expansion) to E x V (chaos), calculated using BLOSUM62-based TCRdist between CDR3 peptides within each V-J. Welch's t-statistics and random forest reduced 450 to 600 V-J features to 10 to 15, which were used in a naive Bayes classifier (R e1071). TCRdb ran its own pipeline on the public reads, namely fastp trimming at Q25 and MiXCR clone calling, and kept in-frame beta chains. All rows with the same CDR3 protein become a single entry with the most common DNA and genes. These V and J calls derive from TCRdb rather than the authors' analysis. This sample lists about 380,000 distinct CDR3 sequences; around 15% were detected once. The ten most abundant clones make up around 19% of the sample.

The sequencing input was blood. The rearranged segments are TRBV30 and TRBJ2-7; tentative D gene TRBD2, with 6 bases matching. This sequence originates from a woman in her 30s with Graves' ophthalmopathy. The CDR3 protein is CAWRSGWEVYEQYF. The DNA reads TGTGCCTGGAGGTCAGGGTGGGAGGTCTACGAGCAGTACTTC.